This T cell receptor beta chain is drawn from a study of blood T cell repertoires in COVID-19. Study summary: There were acute and convalescent COVID-19 samples, and they came from the United States, Italy and Spain. Nucleic acid was either cDNA or gDNA, and it came from T cells, B-cell-depleted T cells, or PBMCs.

This CDR3 is built from 16 residues. Trimming stripped 5 bases from V and 3 bases from J, with 16 bases between. Germline CDR1 SGHVS, CDR2 FQNEAQ. Clones were read by immunoSEQ multiplex PCR, and TCRdb kept only the in-frame ones, dropping some. This table holds about 360,000 clones, roughly 86% found once. The genes are TRBV7-8 and TRBJ1-4; D remains unclear. Sequencing was performed on peripheral blood. This receptor was obtained from a human donor in a cohort sampled during active COVID-19. The CDR3 region has the DNA TGTGCCAGCAGCCCTTTCCGGGAGACACCTAATGAAAAACTGTTTTTT. Translation: CASSPFRETPNEKLFF.